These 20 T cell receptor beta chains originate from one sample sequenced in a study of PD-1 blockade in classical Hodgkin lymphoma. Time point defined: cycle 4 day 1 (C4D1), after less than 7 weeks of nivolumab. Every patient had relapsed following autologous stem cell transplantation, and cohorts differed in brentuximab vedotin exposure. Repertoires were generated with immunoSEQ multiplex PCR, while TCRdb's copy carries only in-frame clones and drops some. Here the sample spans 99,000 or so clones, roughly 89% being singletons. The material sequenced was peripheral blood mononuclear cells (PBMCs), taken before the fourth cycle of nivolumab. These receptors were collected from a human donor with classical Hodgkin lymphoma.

CDR3 region: CASSSTLEQYF. CDR3 bases: TGTGCCAGCAGCTCTACTCTCGAGCAGTACTTC. J is TRBJ2-7 and V is TRBV7-9; D ambiguous. Trimming took 4 bases from V and 6 from J, leaving 7 bases between them. From germline, CDR1 is SEHNR and CDR2 FQNEAQ (reference sequence). CDR3 length: 11 amino acids.

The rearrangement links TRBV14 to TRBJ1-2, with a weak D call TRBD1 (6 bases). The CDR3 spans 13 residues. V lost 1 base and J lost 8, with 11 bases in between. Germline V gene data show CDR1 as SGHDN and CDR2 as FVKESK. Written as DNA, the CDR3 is TGTGCCAGCAGCCAAGCACAGGGTGGAGGCTACACCTTC. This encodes CASSQAQGGGYTF.

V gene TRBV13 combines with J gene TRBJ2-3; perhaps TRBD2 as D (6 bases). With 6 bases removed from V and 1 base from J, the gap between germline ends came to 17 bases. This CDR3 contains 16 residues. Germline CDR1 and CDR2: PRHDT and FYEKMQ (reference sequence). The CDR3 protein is CASSPLGPGGTDTQYF. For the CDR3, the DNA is TGTGCCAGCAGTCCTTTAGGTCCGGGAGGCACAGATACGCAGTATTTT.

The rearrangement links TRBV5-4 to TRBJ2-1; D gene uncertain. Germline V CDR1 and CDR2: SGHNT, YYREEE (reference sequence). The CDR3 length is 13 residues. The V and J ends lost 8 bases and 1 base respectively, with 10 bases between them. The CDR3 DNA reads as TGTGCCAGTAACGACCAATCCTACAATGAGCAGTTCTTC. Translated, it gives CASNDQSYNEQFF.

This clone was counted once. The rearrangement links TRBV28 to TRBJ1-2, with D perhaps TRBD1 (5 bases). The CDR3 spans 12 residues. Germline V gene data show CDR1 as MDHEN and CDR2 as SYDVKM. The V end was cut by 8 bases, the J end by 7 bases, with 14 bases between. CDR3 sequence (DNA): TGTGCCAGCCTCGGAACTGACAGTGGCTACACCTTC. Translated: CASLGTDSGYTF.

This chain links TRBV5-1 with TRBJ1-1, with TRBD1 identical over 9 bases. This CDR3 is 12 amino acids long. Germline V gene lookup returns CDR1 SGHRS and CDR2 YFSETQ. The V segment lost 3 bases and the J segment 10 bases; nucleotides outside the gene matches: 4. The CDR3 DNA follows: TGCGCCAGCAGCTCCGGGACAGGGAGAGCTTTCTTT. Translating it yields CASSSGTGRAFF.

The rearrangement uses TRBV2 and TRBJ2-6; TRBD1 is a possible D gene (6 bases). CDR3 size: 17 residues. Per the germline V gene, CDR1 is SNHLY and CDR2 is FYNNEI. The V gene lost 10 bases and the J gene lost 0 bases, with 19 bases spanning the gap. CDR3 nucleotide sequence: TGTGCCACTCCCCGGGGCCTGGGGGCCTCTGGGGCCAACGTCCTGACTTTC. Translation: CATPRGLGASGANVLTF.

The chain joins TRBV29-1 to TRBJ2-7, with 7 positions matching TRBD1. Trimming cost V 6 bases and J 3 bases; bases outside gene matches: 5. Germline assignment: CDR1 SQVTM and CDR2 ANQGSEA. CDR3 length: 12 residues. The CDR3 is CSVQRQGYEQYF. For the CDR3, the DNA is TGCAGCGTACAACGACAGGGCTACGAGCAGTACTTC.

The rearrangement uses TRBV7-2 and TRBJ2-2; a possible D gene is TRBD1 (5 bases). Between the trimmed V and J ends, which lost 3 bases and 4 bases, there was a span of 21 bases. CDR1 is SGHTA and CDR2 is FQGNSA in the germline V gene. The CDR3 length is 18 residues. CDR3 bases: TGTGCCAGCAGCTTGATACGACGGACAAACGCCGGCACCGGGGAGCTGTTTTTT. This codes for CASSLIRRTNAGTGELFF. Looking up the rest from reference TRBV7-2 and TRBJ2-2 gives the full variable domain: GAGVSQSPSNKVTEKGKDVELRCDPISGHTALYWYRQSLGQGLEFLIYFQGNSAPDKSGLPSDRFSAERTGGSVSTLTIQRTQQEDSAVYLCASSLIRRTNAGTGELFFGEGSRLTVL.

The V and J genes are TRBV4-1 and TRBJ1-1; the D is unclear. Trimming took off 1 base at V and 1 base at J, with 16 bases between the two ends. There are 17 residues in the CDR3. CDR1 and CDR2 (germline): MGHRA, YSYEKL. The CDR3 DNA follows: TGCGCCAGCAGCCAAGGAAGGGAGTCTTTGACGAACACTGAAGCTTTCTTT. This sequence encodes CASSQGRESLTNTEAFF.

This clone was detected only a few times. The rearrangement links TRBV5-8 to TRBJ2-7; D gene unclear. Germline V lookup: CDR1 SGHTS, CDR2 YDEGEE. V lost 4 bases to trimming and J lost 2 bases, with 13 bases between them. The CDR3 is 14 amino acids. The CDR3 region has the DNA TGTGCCAGCAGCCGCCAGGACGGAGCCTACGAGCAGTACTTC. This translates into CASSRQDGAYEQYF.

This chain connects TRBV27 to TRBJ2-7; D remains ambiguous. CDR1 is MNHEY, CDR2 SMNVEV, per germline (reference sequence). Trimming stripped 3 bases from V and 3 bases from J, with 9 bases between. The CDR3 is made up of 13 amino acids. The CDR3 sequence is CASSFGSLYEQYF. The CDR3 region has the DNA TGTGCCAGCAGTTTTGGGTCCCTCTACGAGCAGTACTTC.

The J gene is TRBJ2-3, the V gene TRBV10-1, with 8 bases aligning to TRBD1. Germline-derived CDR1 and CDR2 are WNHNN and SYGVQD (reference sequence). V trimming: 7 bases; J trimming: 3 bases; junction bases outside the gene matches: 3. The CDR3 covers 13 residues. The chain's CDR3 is CASNDRGTDTQYF. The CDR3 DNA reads TGCGCCAGCAACGACAGGGGAACAGATACGCAGTATTTT.

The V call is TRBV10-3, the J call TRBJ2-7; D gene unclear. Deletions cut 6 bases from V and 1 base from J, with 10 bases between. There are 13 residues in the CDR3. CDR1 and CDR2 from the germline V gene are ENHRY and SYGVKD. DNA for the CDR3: TGTGCCATCAGGGGTACCGATTCCTACGAGCAGTACTTC. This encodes CAIRGTDSYEQYF.

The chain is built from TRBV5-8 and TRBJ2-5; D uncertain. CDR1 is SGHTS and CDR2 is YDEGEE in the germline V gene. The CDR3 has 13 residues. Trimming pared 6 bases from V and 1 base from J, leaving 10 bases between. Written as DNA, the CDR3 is TGTGCCAGCAATAGGAACAGCCAAGAGACCCAGTACTTC. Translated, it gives CASNRNSQETQYF.

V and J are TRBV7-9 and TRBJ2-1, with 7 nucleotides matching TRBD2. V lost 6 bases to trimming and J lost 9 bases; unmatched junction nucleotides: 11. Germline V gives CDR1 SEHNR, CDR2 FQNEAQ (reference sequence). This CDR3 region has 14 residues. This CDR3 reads CASSFEGTKGEQFF. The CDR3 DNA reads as TGTGCCAGCAGTTTTGAAGGGACTAAGGGTGAGCAGTTCTTC. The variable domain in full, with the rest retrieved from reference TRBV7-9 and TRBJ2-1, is DTGVSQNPRHKITKRGQNVTFRCDPISEHNRLYWYRQTLGQGPEFLTYFQNEAQLEKSRLLSDRFSAERPKGSFSTLEIQRTEQGDSAMYLCASSFEGTKGEQFFGPGTRLTVL.

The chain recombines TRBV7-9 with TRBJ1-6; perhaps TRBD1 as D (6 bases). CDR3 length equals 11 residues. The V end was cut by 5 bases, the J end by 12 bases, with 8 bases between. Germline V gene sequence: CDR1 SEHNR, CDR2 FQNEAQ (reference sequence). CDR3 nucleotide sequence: TGTGCCAGCAGCGAACAGGGACCCCTCCACTTT. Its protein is CASSEQGPLHF.

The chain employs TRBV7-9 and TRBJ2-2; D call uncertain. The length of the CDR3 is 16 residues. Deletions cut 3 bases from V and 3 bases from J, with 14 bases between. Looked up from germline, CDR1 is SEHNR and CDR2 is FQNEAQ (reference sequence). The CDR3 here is CASSFRVGRDTGELFF. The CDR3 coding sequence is TGTGCCAGCAGCTTTAGGGTCGGCAGAGACACCGGGGAGCTGTTTTTT.

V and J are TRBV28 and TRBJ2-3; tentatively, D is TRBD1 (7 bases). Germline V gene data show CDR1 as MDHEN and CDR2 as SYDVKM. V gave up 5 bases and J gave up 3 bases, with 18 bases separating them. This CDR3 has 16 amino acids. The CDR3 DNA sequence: TGTGCCAGCAGTCAGGGGGGCAGGGGGAGGACAGATACGCAGTATTTT. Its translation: CASSQGGRGRTDTQYF. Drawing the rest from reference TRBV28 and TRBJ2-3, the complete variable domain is DVKVTQSSRYLVKRTGEKVFLECVQDMDHENMFWYRQDPGLGLRLIYFSYDVKMKEKGDIPEGYSVSREKKERFSLILESASTNQTSMYLCASSQGGRGRTDTQYFGPGTRLTVL.

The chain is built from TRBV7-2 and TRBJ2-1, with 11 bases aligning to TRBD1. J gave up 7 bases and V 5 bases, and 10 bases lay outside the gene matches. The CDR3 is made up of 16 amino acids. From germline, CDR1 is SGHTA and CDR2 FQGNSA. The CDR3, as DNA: TGTGCCAGCAGCCGAGGGGGGACAGGGGGTCGGAATGAGCAGTTCTTC. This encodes CASSRGGTGGRNEQFF.